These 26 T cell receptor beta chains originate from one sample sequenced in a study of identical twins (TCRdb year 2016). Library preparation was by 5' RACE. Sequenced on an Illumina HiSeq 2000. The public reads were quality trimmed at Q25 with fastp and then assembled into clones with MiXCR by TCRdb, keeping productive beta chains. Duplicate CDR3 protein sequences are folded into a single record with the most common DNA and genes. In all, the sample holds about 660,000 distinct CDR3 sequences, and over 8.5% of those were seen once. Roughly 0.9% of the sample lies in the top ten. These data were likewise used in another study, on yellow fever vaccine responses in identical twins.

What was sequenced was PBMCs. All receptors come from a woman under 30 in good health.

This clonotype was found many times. In DNA, the CDR3 is TGTGCCAGCAGTTTAGGAAGGGCAAAGTCCGGGGAGCTGTTTTTT. Its protein is CASSLGRAKSGELFF. The rearrangement uses TRBV12-3 or TRBV12-4 and TRBJ2-2; no definite D call. The CDR3 is 15 residues long. With 1 base removed from V and 6 bases from J, the gap between germline ends came to 12 bases.

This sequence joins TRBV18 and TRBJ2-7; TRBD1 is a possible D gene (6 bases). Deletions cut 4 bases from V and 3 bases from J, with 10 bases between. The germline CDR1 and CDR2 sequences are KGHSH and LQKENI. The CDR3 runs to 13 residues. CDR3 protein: CASSQHRDYEQYF. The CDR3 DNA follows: TGTGCCAGCTCACAGCACAGGGACTACGAGCAGTACTTC.

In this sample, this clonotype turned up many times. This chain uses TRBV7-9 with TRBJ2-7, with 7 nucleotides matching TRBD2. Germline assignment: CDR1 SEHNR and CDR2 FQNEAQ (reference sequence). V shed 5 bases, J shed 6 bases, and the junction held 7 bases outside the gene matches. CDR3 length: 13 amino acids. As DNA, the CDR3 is TGTGCCAGCAGCGATCGTACTAGCGTCGAGCAGTACTTC. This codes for CASSDRTSVEQYF.

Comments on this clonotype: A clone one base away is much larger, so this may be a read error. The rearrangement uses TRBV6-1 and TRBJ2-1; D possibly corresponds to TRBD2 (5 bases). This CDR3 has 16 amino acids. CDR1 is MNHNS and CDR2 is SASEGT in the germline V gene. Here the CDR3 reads CASRKIGKSSHNEQFF. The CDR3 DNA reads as TGTGCCAGCAGAAAAATCGGGAAAAGCTCCCACAATGAGCAGTTCTTC.

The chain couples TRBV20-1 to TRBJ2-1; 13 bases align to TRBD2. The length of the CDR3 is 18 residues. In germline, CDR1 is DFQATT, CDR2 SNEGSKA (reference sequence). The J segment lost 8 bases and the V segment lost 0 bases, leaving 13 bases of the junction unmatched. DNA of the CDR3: TGCAGTGCTAGAGATCTCTTAAGGACTAGCGGGAGTCGGGATGAGCAGTTCTTC. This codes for CSARDLLRTSGSRDEQFF.

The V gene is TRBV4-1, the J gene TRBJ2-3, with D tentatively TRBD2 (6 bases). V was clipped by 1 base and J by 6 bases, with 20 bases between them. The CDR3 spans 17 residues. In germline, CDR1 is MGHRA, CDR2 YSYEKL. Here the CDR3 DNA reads TGCGCCAGCAGCCAAGCAGCCACAGCGGGCCTCGGGGATACGCAGTATTTT. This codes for CASSQAATAGLGDTQYF.

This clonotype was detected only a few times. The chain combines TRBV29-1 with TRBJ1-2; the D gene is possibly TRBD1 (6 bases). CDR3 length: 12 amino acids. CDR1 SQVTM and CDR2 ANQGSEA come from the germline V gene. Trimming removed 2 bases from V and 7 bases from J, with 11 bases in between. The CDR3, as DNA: TGCAGCGTTGAATGGGGGGCTTCTGGCTACACCTTC. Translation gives CSVEWGASGYTF.

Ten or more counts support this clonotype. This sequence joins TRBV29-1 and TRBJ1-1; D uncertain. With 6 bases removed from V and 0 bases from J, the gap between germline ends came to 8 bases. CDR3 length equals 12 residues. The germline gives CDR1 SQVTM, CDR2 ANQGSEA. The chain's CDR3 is CSVSLMNTEAFF. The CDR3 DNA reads TGCAGCGTGAGTCTAATGAACACTGAAGCTTTCTTT. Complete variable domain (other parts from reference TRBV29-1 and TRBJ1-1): SAVISQKPSRDICQRGTSLTIQCQVDSQVTMMFWYRQQPGQSLTLIATANQGSEATYESGFVIDKFPISRPNLTFSTLTVSNMSPEDSSIYLCSVSLMNTEAFFGQGTRLTVV.

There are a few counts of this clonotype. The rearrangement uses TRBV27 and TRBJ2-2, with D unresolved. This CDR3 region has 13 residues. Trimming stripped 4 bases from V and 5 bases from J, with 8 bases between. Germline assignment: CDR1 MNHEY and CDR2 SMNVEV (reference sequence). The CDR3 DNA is TGTGCCAGCAGTTGGAAGATTACCGGGGAGCTGTTTTTT. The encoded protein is CASSWKITGELFF.

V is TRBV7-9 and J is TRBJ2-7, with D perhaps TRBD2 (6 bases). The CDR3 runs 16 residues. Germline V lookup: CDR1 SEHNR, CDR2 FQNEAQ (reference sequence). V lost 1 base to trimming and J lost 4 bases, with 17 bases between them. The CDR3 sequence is CASSLGWEESVYEQYF. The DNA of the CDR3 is TGTGCCAGCAGCTTAGGGTGGGAGGAATCCGTGTACGAGCAGTACTTC.

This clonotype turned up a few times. CDR3 DNA: TGTGCCAGCAGCGTAGCAATTAGCGGGAGGGCCGAGCAGTACTTC. Encoded protein: CASSVAISGRAEQYF. The J gene is TRBJ2-7, the V gene TRBV9, with 11 bases fitting TRBD2. The CDR3 has 15 amino acids. CDR1 and CDR2 (germline): SGDLS, YYNGEE. J was trimmed by 6 bases and V by 0 bases; bases with no gene match: 5.

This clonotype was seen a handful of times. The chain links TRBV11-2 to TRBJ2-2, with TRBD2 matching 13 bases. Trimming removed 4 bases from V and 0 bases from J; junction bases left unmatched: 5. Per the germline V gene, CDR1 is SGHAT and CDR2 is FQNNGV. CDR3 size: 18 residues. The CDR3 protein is CASSSRTSGSANTGELFF. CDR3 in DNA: TGTGCCAGCAGCTCTCGGACTAGCGGGAGCGCGAACACCGGGGAGCTGTTTTTT.

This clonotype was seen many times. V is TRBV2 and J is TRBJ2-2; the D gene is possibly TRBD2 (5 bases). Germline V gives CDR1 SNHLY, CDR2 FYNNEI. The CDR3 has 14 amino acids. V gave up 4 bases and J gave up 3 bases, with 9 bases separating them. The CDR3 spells CASSASLDTGELFF. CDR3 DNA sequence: TGTGCCAGCAGTGCTAGCTTGGACACCGGGGAGCTGTTTTTT.

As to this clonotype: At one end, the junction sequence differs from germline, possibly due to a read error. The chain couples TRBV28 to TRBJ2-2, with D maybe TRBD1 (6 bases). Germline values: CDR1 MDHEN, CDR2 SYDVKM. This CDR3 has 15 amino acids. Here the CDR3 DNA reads TGTGCCAGCAGTTCCCCCCAGGGGCGCACCGAGGAGCTGTTTTTT. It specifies CASSSPQGRTEELFF. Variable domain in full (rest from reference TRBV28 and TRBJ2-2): DVKVTQSSRYLVKRTGEKVFLECVQDMDHENMFWYRQDPGLGLRLIYFSYDVKMKEKGDIPEGYSVSREKKERFSLILESASTNQTSMYLCASSSPQGRTEELFFGEGSRLTVL.

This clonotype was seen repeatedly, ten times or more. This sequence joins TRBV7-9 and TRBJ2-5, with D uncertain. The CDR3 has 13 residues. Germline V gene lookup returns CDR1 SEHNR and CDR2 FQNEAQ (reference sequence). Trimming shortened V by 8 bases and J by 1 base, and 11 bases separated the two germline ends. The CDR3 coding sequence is TGTGCCAGCGAAAGACGGACCCAAGAGACCCAGTACTTC. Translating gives CASERRTQETQYF.

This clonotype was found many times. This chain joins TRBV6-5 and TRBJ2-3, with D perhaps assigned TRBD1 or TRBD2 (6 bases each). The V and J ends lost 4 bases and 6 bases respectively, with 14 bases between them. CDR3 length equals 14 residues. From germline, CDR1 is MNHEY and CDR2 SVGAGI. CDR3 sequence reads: CASSWGDGGDTQYF. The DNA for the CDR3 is TGTGCCAGCAGTTGGGGGGATGGGGGCGATACGCAGTATTTT.

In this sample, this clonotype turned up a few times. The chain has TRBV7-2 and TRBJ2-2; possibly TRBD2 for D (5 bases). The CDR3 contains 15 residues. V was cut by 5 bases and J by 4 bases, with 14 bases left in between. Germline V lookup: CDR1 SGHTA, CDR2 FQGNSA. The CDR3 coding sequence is TGTGCCAGCAGCCCAAAGGGAGCAGGCACCGGGGAGCTGTTTTTT. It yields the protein CASSPKGAGTGELFF.

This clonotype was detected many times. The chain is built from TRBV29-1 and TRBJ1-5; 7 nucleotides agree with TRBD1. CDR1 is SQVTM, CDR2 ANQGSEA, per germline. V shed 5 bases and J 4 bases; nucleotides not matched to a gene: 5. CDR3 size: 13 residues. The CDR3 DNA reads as TGCAGCGTTCAGGGGGGAGCGAATCAGCCCCAGCATTTT. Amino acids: CSVQGGANQPQHF.

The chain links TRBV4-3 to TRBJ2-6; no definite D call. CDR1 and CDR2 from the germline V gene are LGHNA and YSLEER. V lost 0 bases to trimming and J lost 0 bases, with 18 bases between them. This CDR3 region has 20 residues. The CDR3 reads CASSQERQDLLDSGANVLTF. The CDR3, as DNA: TGCGCCAGCAGCCAAGAGAGGCAGGACCTCCTAGACTCTGGGGCCAACGTCCTGACTTTC.

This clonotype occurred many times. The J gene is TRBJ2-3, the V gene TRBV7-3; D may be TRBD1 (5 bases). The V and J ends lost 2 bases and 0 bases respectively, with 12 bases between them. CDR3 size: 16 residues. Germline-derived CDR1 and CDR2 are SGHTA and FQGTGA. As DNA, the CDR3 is TGTGCCAGCAGCTTAGGGGCAACAGCTAGCACAGATACGCAGTATTTT. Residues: CASSLGATASTDTQYF.

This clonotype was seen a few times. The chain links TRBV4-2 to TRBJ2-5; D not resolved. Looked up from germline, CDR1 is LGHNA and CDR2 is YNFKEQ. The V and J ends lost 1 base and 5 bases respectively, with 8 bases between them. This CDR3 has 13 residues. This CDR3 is CASSQALSETQYF. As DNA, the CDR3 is TGTGCCAGCAGCCAAGCACTCTCGGAGACCCAGTACTTC.

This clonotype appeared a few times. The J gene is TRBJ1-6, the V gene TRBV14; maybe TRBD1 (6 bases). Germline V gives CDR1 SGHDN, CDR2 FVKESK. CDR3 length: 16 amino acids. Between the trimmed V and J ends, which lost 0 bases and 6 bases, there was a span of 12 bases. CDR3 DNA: TGTGCCAGCAGCCAAGATGGTGACAGGCTTAATTCACCCCTCCACTTT. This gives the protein CASSQDGDRLNSPLHF.

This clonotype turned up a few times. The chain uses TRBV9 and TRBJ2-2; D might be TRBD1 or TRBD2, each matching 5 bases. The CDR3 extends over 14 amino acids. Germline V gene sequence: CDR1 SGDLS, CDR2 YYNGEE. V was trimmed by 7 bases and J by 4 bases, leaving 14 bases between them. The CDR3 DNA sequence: TGTGCCAGCGAGGGGCCCGGGCGCACCGGGGAGCTGTTTTTT. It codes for CASEGPGRTGELFF.

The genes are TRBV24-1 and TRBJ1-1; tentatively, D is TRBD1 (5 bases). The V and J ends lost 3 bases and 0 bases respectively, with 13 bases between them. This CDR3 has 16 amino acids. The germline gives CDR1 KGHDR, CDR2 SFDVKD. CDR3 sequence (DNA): TGTGCCACCAGTGATAACGGCCAGGGCCTGAACACTGAAGCTTTCTTT. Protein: CATSDNGQGLNTEAFF.

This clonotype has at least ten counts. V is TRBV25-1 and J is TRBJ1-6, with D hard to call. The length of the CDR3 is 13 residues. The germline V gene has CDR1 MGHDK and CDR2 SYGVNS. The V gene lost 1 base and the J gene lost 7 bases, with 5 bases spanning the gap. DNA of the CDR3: TGTGCCAGCAGTGAATGGGGAAATTCACCCCTCCACTTT. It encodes CASSEWGNSPLHF.

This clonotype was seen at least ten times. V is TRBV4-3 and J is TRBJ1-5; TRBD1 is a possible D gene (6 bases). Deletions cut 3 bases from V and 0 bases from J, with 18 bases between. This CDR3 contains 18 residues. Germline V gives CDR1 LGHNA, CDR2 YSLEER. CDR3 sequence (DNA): TGCGCCAGCAGCCACCCCCGGGACCAGGGGAATAGCAATCAGCCCCAGCATTTT. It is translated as CASSHPRDQGNSNQPQHF.